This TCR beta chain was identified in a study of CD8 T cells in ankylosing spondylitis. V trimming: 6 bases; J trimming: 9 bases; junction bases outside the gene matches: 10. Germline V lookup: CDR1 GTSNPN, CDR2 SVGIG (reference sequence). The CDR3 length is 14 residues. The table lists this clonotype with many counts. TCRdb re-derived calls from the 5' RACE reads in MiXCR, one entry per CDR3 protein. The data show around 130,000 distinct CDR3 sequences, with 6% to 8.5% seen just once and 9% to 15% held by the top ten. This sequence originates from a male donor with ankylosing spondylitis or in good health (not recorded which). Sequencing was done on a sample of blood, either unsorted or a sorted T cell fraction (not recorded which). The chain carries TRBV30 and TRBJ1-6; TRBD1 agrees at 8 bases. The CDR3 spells CACPSGQGSSPLHF. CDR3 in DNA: TGTGCCTGCCCCAGCGGACAGGGAAGTTCACCCCTCCACTTT.